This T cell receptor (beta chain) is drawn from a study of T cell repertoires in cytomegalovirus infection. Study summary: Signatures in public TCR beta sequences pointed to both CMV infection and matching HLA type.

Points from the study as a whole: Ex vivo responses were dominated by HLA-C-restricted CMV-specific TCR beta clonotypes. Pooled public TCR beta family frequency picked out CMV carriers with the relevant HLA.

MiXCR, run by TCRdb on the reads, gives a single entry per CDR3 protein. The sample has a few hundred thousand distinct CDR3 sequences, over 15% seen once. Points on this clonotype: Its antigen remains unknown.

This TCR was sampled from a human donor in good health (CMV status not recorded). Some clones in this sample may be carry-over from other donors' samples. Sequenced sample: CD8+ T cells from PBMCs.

The CDR3 DNA reads TGTGCCAGCAGGTTACTAGGTCAGTGGGAGACCCAGTACTTC. Amino acids: CASRLLGQWETQYF. This chain uses TRBV28 with TRBJ2-5; possibly TRBD2 for D (5 bases). The ends were cut back, 6 bases at V and 5 bases at J, with 16 bases in the middle. Germline assignment: CDR1 MDHEN and CDR2 SYDVKM. There are 14 residues in the CDR3.